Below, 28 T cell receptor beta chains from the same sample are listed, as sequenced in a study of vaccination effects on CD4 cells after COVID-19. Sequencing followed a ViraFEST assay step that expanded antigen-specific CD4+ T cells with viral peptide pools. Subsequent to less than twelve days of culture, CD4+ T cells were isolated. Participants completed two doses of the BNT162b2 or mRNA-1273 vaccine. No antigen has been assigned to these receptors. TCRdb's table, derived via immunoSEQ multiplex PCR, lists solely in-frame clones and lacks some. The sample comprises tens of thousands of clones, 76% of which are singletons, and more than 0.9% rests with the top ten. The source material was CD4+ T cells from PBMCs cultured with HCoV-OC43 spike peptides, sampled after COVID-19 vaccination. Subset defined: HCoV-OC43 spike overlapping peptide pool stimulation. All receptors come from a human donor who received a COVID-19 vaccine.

Here the CDR3 DNA reads TGTGCCAGCAGCCCTAGCAAGAACACCGGGGAGCTGTTTTTT. Its translation is CASSPSKNTGELFF. The chain couples TRBV7-7 to TRBJ2-2, with D perhaps matching TRBD2 (5 bases). Deletions cut 5 bases from V and 1 base from J, with 8 bases between. The CDR3 runs 14 residues. Germline CDR1 SSHAT, CDR2 FNYEAQ (reference sequence).

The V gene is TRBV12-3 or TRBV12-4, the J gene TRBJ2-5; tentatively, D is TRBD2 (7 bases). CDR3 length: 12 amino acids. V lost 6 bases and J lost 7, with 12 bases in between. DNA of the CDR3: TGTGCCAGCAGGGGGGGGCCCGGGACCCAGTACTTC. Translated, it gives CASRGGPGTQYF.

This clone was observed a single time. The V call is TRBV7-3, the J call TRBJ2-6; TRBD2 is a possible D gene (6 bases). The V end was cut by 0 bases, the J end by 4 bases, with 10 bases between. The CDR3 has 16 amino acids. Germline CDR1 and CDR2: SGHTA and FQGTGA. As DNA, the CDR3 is TGTGCCAGCAGCTTAACGTACGCGGGGGGGGCCAACGTCCTGACTTTC. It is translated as CASSLTYAGGANVLTF.

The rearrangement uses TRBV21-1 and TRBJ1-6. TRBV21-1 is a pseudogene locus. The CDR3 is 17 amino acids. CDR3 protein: CASSKASSDVINSPLHF. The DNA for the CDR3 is TGTGCCAGCAGCAAAGCTTCATCGGACGTTATTAATTCACCCCTCCACTTT.

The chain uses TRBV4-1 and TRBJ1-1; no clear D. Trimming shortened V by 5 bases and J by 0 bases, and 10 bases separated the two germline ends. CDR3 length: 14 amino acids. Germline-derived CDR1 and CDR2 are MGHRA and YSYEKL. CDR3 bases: TGCGCCAGCAGCTTAAGATATCTGAACACTGAAGCTTTCTTT. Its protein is CASSLRYLNTEAFF.

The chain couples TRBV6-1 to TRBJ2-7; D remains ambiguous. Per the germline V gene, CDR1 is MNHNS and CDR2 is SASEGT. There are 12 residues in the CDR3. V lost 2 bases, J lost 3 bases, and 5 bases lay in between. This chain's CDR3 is CASSEFGYEQYV. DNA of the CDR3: TGTGCCAGCAGTGAATTTGGCTACGAGCAGTACGTC.

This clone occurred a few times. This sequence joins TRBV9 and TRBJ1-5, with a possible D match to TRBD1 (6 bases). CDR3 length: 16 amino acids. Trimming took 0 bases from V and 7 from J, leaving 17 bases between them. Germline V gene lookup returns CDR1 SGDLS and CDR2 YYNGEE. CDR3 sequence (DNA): TGTGCCAGCAGCGTAGGTCCAGGGGTTGGGGAACAGCCCCAGCATTTT. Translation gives CASSVGPGVGEQPQHF.

This chain's CDR3 is CASSPWTGFYSNEKLFF. The CDR3 coding sequence is TGTGCCAGCAGCCCGTGGACAGGGTTTTATTCTAATGAAAAACTGTTTTTT. V is TRBV5-6 and J is TRBJ1-4, with 8 positions matching TRBD1. The J segment lost 3 bases and the V segment lost 4 bases, leaving 11 bases of the junction unmatched. Germline CDR1 is SGHDT and CDR2 is YYEEEE. The length of the CDR3 is 17 residues.

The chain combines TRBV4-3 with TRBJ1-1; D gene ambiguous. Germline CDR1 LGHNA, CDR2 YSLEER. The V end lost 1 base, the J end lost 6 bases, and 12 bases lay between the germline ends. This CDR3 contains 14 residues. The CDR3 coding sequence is TGCGCCAGCAGCCAAGTTGCGGGAGACGCTGAAGCTTTCTTT. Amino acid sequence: CASSQVAGDAEAFF.

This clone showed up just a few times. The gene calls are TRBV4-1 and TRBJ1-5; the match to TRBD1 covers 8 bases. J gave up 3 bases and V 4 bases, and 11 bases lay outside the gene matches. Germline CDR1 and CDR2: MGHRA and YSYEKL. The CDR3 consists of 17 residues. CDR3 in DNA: TGCGCCAGCAGCCTCGGACAGGGCCCCTCTCTCAATCAGCCCCAGCATTTT. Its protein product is CASSLGQGPSLNQPQHF.

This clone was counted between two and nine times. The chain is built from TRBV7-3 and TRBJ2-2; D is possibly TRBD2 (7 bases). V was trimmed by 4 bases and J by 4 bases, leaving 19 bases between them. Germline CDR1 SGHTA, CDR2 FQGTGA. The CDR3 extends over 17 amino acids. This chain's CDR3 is CASSSQSGGDSTGELFF. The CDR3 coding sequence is TGTGCCAGCAGCTCCCAGTCGGGGGGCGATAGCACCGGGGAGCTGTTTTTT.

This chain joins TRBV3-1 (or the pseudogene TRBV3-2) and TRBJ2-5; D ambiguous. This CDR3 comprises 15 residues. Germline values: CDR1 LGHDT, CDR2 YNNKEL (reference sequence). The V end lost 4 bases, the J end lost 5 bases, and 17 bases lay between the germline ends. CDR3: CASSPQSATTETQYF. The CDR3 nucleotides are TGTGCCAGCAGCCCTCAGTCCGCGACGACGGAGACCCAGTACTTC.

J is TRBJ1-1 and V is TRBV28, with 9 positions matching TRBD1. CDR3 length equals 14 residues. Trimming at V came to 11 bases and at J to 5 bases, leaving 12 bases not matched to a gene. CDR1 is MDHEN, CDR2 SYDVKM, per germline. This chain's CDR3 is CAVPWGTGKTEAFF. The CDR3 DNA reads TGTGCCGTTCCGTGGGGGACAGGGAAAACTGAAGCTTTCTTT.

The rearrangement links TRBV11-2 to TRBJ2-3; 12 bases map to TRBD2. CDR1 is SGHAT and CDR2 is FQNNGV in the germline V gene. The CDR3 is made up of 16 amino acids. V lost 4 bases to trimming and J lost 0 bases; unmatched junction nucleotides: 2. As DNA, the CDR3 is TGTGCCAGCAGCTCGACTAGCGGGGGAAGCACAGATACGCAGTATTTT. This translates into CASSSTSGGSTDTQYF.

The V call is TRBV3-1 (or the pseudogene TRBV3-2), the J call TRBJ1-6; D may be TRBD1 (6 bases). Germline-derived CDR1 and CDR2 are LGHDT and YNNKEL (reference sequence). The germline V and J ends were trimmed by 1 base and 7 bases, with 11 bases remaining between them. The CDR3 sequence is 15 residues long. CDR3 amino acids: CASSQVQGNNSPLHF. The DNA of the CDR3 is TGTGCCAGCAGCCAAGTACAGGGAAACAATTCACCCCTCCACTTT.

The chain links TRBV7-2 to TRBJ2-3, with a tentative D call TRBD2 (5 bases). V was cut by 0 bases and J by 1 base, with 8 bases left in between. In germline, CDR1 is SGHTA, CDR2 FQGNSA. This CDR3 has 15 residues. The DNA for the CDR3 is TGTGCCAGCAGCTTAGCGGGGAGACGCACAGATACGCAGTATTTT. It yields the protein CASSLAGRRTDTQYF.

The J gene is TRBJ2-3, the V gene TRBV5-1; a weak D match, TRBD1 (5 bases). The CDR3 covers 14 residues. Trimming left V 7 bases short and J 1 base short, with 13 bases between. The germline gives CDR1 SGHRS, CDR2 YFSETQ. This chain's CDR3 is CASPTVPCTDTQYF. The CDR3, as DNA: TGCGCCAGCCCGACAGTCCCGTGCACAGATACGCAGTATTTT.

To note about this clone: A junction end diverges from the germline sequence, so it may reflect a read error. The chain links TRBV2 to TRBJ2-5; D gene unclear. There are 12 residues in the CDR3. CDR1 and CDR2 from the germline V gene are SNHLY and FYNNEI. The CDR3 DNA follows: TGTGCCAGCAGCGAACACGAAGAGGCCCAGTACTTC. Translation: CASSEHEEAQYF.

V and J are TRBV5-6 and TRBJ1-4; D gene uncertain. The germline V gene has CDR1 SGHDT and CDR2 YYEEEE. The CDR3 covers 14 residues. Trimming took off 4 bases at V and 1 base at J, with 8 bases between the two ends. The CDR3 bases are TGTGCCAGCAGCCGTTGGCTAACTAATGAAAAACTGTTTTTT. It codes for CASSRWLTNEKLFF.

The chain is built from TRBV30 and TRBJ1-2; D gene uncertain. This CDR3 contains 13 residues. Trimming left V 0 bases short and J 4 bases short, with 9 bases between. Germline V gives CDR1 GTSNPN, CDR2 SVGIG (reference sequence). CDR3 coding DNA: TGTGCCTGGAGTGTGGGCAGCTTCTATGGCTACACCTTC. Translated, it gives CAWSVGSFYGYTF. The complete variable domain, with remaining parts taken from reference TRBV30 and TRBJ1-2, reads SQTIHQWPATLVQPVGSPLSLECTVEGTSNPNLYWYRQAAGRGLQLLFYSVGIGQISSEVPQNLSASRPQDRQFILSSKKLLLSDSGFYLCAWSVGSFYGYTFGSGTRLTVV.

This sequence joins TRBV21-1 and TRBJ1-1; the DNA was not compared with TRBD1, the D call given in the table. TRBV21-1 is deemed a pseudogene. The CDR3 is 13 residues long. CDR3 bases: TGTGCCAGCAGCGGGAATGCAGGGACTGAAGCTTTCTTT. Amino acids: CASSGNAGTEAFF.

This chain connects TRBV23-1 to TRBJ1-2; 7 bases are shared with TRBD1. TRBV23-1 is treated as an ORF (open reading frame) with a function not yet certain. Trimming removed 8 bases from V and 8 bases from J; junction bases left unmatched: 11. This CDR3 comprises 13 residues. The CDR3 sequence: CASGLQGSWGYTF. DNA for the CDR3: TGCGCCAGCGGGCTACAGGGGTCGTGGGGCTACACCTTC.

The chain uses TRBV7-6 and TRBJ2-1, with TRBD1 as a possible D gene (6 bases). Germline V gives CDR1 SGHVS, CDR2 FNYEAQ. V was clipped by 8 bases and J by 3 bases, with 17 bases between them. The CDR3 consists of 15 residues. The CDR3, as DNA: TGTGCCAGCGCTCGGGGTCCAGGGGTCTACAATGAGCAGTTCTTC. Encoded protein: CASARGPGVYNEQFF.

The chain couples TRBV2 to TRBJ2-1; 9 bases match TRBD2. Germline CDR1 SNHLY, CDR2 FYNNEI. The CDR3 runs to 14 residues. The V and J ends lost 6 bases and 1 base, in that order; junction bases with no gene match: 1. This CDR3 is CASRLAGSYNEQFF. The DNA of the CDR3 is TGTGCCAGCAGGCTAGCGGGGTCCTACAATGAGCAGTTCTTC.

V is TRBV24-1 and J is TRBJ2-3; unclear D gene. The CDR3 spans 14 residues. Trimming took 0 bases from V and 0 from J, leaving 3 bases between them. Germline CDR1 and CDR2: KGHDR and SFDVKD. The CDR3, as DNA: TGTGCCACCAGTGATTTGCGTAGCACAGATACGCAGTATTTT. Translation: CATSDLRSTDTQYF.

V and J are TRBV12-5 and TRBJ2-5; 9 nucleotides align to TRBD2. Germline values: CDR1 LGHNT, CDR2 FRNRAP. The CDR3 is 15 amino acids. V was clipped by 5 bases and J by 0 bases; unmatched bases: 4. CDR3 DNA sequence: TGTGCTAGTGGTCCACTAGCGGGCTACCAAGAGACCCAGTACTTC. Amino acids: CASGPLAGYQETQYF.

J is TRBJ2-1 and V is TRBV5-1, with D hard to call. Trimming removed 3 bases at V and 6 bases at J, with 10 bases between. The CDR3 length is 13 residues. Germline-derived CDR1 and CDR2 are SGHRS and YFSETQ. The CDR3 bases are TGCGCCAGCAGCTCGCGGAACACCAATGAGCAGTTCTTC. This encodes CASSSRNTNEQFF.

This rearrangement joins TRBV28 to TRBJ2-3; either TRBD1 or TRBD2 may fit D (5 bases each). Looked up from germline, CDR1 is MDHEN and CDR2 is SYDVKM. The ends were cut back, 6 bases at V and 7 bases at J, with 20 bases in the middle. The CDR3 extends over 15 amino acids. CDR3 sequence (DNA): TGTGCCAGCAGCGCACCCGGGACCCTCGCATATACGCAGTATTTT. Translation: CASSAPGTLAYTQYF. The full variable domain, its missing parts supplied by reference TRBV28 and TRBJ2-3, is DVKVTQSSRYLVKRTGEKVFLECVQDMDHENMFWYRQDPGLGLRLIYFSYDVKMKEKGDIPEGYSVSREKKERFSLILESASTNQTSMYLCASSAPGTLAYTQYFGPGTRLTVL.